The 24 T cell receptor beta chains given below trace back to one sample, sequenced in a study of cytomegalovirus exposure and HLA in healthy donors. Researchers ran the PCR with 60 Vbeta and 13 Jbeta primers. Method: immunoSEQ multiplex PCR; TCRdb's copy keeps in-frame clones and lacks some. Found here are some 140,000 clones, 60% to 80% of them singletons; the top ten hold 2.2%. The specimen sequenced was PBMCs. These TCRs come from a man aged 25-45 years in good health and CMV-seronegative.

The count of this clone is one. The CDR3 loop reads CASSQAPTTPYEQYF. CDR3 nucleotide sequence: TGCGCCAGCAGCCAAGCCCCGACTACGCCCTACGAGCAGTACTTC. V usage is TRBV4-1 and J usage is TRBJ2-7, with D maybe TRBD2 (5 bases). CDR1 and CDR2 (germline): MGHRA, YSYEKL. V lost 1 base to trimming and J lost 2 bases, with 12 bases between them. This CDR3 is 15 amino acids long.

The genes are TRBV28 and TRBJ2-1; 13 positions agree with TRBD2. The germline V gene encodes CDR1 MDHEN and CDR2 SYDVKM. This CDR3 spans 15 amino acids. With V trimmed by 9 bases and J by 0 bases, 2 bases remained unmatched. The CDR3 reads CASWTSGSSYNEQFF. CDR3 sequence (DNA): TGTGCCAGTTGGACTAGCGGGAGCTCCTACAATGAGCAGTTCTTC.

The chain carries TRBV6-5 and TRBJ1-2; 7 bases are shared with TRBD1. The V segment lost 6 bases and the J segment 4 bases; nucleotides outside the gene matches: 11. CDR3 length equals 15 residues. Per the germline V gene, CDR1 is MNHEY and CDR2 is SVGAGI. CDR3 nucleotide sequence: TGTGCCAGCAGACCCCCGACAGGGTTCGGCTATGGCTACACCTTC. Translating gives CASRPPTGFGYGYTF.

The CDR3, as DNA: TGTGCCAGCAGGGGGGGGCGACAGGGGCGCACAGATACGCAGTATTTT. It codes for CASRGGRQGRTDTQYF. The chain combines TRBV28 with TRBJ2-3, with D perhaps TRBD1 (8 bases). CDR3 size: 16 residues. CDR1 and CDR2 (germline): MDHEN, SYDVKM. V was trimmed by 6 bases and J by 1 base, leaving 17 bases between them.

This clone was found a few times. The V and J genes are TRBV6-1 and TRBJ1-1; D gene uncertain. Trimming left V 10 bases short and J 2 bases short, with 11 bases between. There are 12 residues in the CDR3. The V gene's germline CDR1 is MNHNS and CDR2 SASEGT. In DNA form, the CDR3 reads TGTGCCACGCCTGGGCCAAACACTGAAGCTTTCTTT. Its protein is CATPGPNTEAFF.

This clone has a handful of counts. V usage is TRBV6-5 and J usage is TRBJ2-7; the match to TRBD2 covers 7 bases. This CDR3 is 15 amino acids long. Trimming at V came to 4 bases and at J to 3 bases, leaving 9 bases not matched to a gene. Germline V gene lookup returns CDR1 MNHEY and CDR2 SVGAGI. The CDR3 DNA reads TGTGCCAGCAGTTGGGCTAGCGGAGCTTACTACGAGCAGTACTTC. It encodes CASSWASGAYYEQYF.

In its sample, this clone was seen a few times. V usage is TRBV5-1 and J usage is TRBJ2-1; 10 bases are a match to TRBD2. The CDR3 has 15 residues. The V gene's germline CDR1 is SGHRS and CDR2 YFSETQ. V lost 2 bases, J lost 9 bases, and 8 bases stayed unmatched. DNA of the CDR3: TGCGCCAGCAGCTTTATAGCGGGAGGAGGCAGTGAGCAGTTCTTC. Protein product: CASSFIAGGGSEQFF.

The chain carries TRBV4-1 and TRBJ1-3; D unresolved. The germline V gene has CDR1 MGHRA and CDR2 YSYEKL. With 0 bases removed from V and 4 bases from J, the gap between germline ends came to 7 bases. The CDR3 spans 14 residues. The CDR3 nucleotides read TGCGCCAGCAGCCAAGATCCACAGGGAAACACCATATATTTT. It yields the protein CASSQDPQGNTIYF.

The V gene is TRBV9, the J gene TRBJ2-7; a weak D match, TRBD1 (5 bases). There are 15 residues in the CDR3. V dropped 4 bases and J dropped 0 bases, with 14 bases sitting between them. Germline V gives CDR1 SGDLS, CDR2 YYNGEE. The CDR3 nucleotides read TGTGCCAGCAGCCAGACAGCTTCGAGCTCCTACGAGCAGTACTTC. Its protein is CASSQTASSSYEQYF.

This chain connects TRBV29-1 to TRBJ2-5, with 12 bases identical to TRBD2. The better agreement between TRBJ2-7 and the DNA end casts doubt on the J call. The CDR3 is 15 amino acids. Germline V CDR1 and CDR2: SQVTM, ANQGSEA. CDR3 nucleotide sequence: TGCAGCGTGTTCAAGACTAGCGGGAGCTCCTACGAGCAGTACTTC. Protein product: CSVFKTSGSSYEQYF.

The genes are TRBV5-1 and TRBJ2-5, with D unclear. Trimming removed 2 bases at V and 2 bases at J, with 4 bases between. Germline V gene data show CDR1 as SGHRS and CDR2 as YFSETQ. The CDR3 loop spans 12 amino acids. The CDR3 DNA reads TGCGCCAGCAGCTTTTCACAAGAGACCCAGTACTTC. Its protein is CASSFSQETQYF.

The chain joins TRBV7-2 to TRBJ1-5; 11 nucleotides align to TRBD1. The CDR3 extends over 15 amino acids. Looked up from germline, CDR1 is SGHTA and CDR2 is FQGNSA. Trimming removed 4 bases from V and 6 bases from J; junction bases left unmatched: 5. The CDR3 is CASSWTGGTGQPQHF. CDR3 in DNA: TGTGCCAGCAGCTGGACAGGGGGCACGGGTCAGCCCCAGCATTTT.

V and J are TRBV7-9 and TRBJ2-7; a possible D gene is TRBD1 (5 bases). Germline CDR1 and CDR2: SEHNR and FQNEAQ (reference sequence). This CDR3 comprises 13 residues. V was shortened by 4 bases and J by 6 bases, with 13 bases between the two germline ends. Here the CDR3 DNA reads TGTGCCAGCAGCTCCTGGACAACCCCCGAGCAGTACTTC. Encoded protein: CASSSWTTPEQYF.

The chain employs TRBV14 and TRBJ2-7; D remains unclear. Germline V lookup: CDR1 SGHDN, CDR2 FVKESK. The CDR3 extends over 13 amino acids. Trimming pared 2 bases from V and 6 bases from J, leaving 11 bases between. CDR3 protein: CASSQCLACEQYF. CDR3 coding DNA: TGTGCCAGCAGCCAATGTCTGGCATGCGAGCAGTACTTC.

The V gene is TRBV30, the J gene TRBJ2-3; D unclear. Trimming took 3 bases from V and 2 from J, leaving 9 bases between them. There are 13 residues in the CDR3. Per the germline V gene, CDR1 is GTSNPN and CDR2 is SVGIG (reference sequence). CDR3 coding DNA: TGTGCCTGGAGGGCCAGTTCCACAGATACGCAGTATTTT. This gives the protein CAWRASSTDTQYF. Variable domain in full (rest from reference TRBV30 and TRBJ2-3): SQTIHQWPATLVQPVGSPLSLECTVEGTSNPNLYWYRQAAGRGLQLLFYSVGIGQISSEVPQNLSASRPQDRQFILSSKKLLLSDSGFYLCAWRASSTDTQYFGPGTRLTVL.

The chain links TRBV18 to TRBJ1-4; D is perhaps TRBD1 (5 bases). Germline V gives CDR1 KGHSH, CDR2 LQKENI. The germline V and J ends were trimmed by 5 bases and 7 bases, with 8 bases remaining between them. This CDR3 is built from 12 residues. The CDR3 loop is CASSRDSEKLFF. The CDR3 DNA is TGTGCCAGCTCAAGAGACAGTGAAAAACTGTTTTTT.

This clone was counted between two and nine times. V is TRBV19 and J is TRBJ1-1, with D possibly matching TRBD1 (6 bases). The CDR3 contains 15 residues. Germline V gene data show CDR1 as LNHDA and CDR2 as SQIVND (reference sequence). Trimming pared 4 bases from V and 2 bases from J, leaving 14 bases between. The CDR3 sequence is CASSKRDTRNTEAFF. CDR3 coding DNA: TGTGCCAGTAGTAAACGGGACACCCGTAACACTGAAGCTTTCTTT.

This clone was found a few times. V usage is TRBV2 and J usage is TRBJ1-1; D remains unclear. The CDR3 loop spans 13 amino acids. The germline CDR1 and CDR2 sequences are SNHLY and FYNNEI. The germline V and J ends were trimmed by 3 bases and 3 bases, with 8 bases remaining between them. The CDR3 region is CASSDMAHTEAFF. The CDR3 coding sequence is TGTGCCAGCAGTGACATGGCTCACACTGAAGCTTTCTTT. Looking up the rest from reference TRBV2 and TRBJ1-1 gives the full variable domain: EPEVTQTPSHQVTQMGQEVILRCVPISNHLYFYWYRQILGQKVEFLVSFYNNEISEKSEIFDDQFSVERPDGSNFTLKIRSTKLEDSAMYFCASSDMAHTEAFFGQGTRLTVV.

The J gene is TRBJ2-1, the V gene TRBV7-6, with TRBD2 matching 7 bases. V trimming: 5 bases; J trimming: 0 bases; junction bases outside the gene matches: 4. The CDR3 sequence is 15 residues long. Germline V gene sequence: CDR1 SGHVS, CDR2 FNYEAQ. The CDR3 region is CASSASGISYNEQFF. CDR3 sequence (DNA): TGTGCCAGCAGCGCTAGCGGCATCTCCTACAATGAGCAGTTCTTC.

This chain links TRBV30 with TRBJ1-1, with 7 bases identical to TRBD1. The germline V gene has CDR1 GTSNPN and CDR2 SVGIG (reference sequence). The CDR3 consists of 13 residues. The V gene end was trimmed by 5 bases and the J gene end by 2 bases; junction bases not matched to a gene: 5. The CDR3 coding sequence is TGTGCCTGGGGGACAGATTTCAACACTGAAGCTTTCTTT. Translation gives CAWGTDFNTEAFF.

The chain uses TRBV5-4 and TRBJ2-1; possibly TRBD2 for D (5 bases). V was shortened by 2 bases and J by 8 bases, with 23 bases between the two germline ends. CDR3 length equals 17 residues. Germline lookup yields CDR1 SGHNT and CDR2 YYREEE (reference sequence). The CDR3 bases are TGTGCCAGCAGCTTTGCGGGTAGCGTGATATCTCCGTATGAGCAGTTCTTC. Translated, it gives CASSFAGSVISPYEQFF.

The rearrangement joins TRBV19 to TRBJ2-7, with TRBD1 as a possible D gene (6 bases). Trimming took 4 bases from V and 3 from J, leaving 7 bases between them. In germline, CDR1 is LNHDA, CDR2 SQIVND (reference sequence). The CDR3 consists of 12 residues. CDR3: CASSTRGYEQYF. Here the CDR3 DNA reads TGTGCCAGTAGTACCAGGGGCTACGAGCAGTACTTC.

The chain joins TRBV28 to TRBJ2-1, with TRBD1 as a possible D gene (5 bases). The V end lost 5 bases, the J end lost 2 bases, and 10 bases lay between the germline ends. The CDR3 has 14 amino acids. The germline CDR1 and CDR2 sequences are MDHEN and SYDVKM. The CDR3 DNA sequence: TGTGCCAGCAGTGTGACAGTGGCCTACAATGAGCAGTTCTTC. As protein: CASSVTVAYNEQFF.

V and J are TRBV10-3 and TRBJ2-5, with D maybe TRBD2 (5 bases). The germline gives CDR1 ENHRY, CDR2 SYGVKD. This CDR3 is 13 amino acids long. V was shortened by 8 bases and J by 5 bases, with 15 bases between the two germline ends. Here the CDR3 reads CAISAGGDETQYF. For the CDR3, the DNA is TGTGCCATCTCCGCGGGTGGCGATGAGACCCAGTACTTC.